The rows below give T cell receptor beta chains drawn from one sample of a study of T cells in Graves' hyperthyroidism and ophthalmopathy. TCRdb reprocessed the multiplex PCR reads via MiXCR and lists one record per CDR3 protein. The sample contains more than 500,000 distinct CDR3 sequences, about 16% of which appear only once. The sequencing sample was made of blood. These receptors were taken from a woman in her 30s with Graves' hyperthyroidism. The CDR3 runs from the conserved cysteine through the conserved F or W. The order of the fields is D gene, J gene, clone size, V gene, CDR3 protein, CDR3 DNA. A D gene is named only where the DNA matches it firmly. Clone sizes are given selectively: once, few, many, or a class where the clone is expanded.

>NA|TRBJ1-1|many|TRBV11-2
CASSPSRTMNTEAFF
TGTGCCAGCAGCCCCAGCAGGACAATGAACACTGAAGCTTTCTTT
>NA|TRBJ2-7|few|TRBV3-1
CASSLSGGIVTGYKQYF
TGTGCCAGCAGCCTAAGCGGTGGTATAGTCACGGGATACAAGCAGTACTTC
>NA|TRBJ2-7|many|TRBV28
CASRTGTKYEQYF
TGTGCCAGCCGGACCGGGACAAAATACGAGCAGTACTTC
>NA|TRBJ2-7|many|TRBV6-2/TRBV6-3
CASISRDKGYEQYF
TGTGCCAGCATTAGCCGGGACAAAGGCTACGAGCAGTACTTC
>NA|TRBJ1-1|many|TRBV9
CASSVVMNTEAFF
TGTGCCAGCAGCGTAGTCATGAACACTGAAGCTTTCTTT
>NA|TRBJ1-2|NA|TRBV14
CASSPHLTQGYTF
TGTGCCAGCAGCCCTCACCTGACCCAGGGGTACACCTTC
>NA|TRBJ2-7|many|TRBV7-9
CASPPPGTSNYEQYF
TGTGCCAGCCCGCCGCCCGGGACCAGTAACTACGAGCAGTACTTC
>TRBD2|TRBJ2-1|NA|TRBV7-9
CASSPTSGRRSYEQFF
TGTGCCAGCAGCCCGACTAGCGGGAGAAGGTCCTATGAGCAGTTCTTC
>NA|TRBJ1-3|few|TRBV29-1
CSVGSGGTGNTIYF
TGCAGCGTTGGTTCCGGCGGGACTGGAAACACCATATATTTT
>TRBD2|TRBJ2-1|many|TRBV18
CASSPPGLAGANEQFF
TGTGCCAGCTCACCACCGGGACTAGCGGGAGCGAATGAGCAGTTCTTC
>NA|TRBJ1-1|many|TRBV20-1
CSAGLTGMNTEAFF
TGCAGTGCTGGTTTAACAGGGATGAACACTGAAGCTTTCTTT
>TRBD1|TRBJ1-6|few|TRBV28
CASSSGGLSSPLHF
TGTGCCAGCAGTTCAGGGGGATTGAGCTCACCCCTCCACTTT
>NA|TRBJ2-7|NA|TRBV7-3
CASSPLPGNSYEQYF
TGTGCCAGCAGCCCCCTGCCAGGGAACTCCTACGAGCAGTACTTC
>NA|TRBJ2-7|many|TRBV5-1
CASSFSDYSYEQYF
TGCGCCAGCAGCTTTAGTGACTACTCCTACGAGCAGTACTTC
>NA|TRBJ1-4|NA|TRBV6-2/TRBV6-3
CASSPDSSTNEKLFF
TGTGCCAGCAGTCCCGACAGCTCAACTAATGAAAAACTGTTTTTT
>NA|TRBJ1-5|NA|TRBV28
CASSLGGDTNQPQHF
TGTGCCAGCAGTTTAGGCGGGGACACCAATCAGCCCCAGCATTTT
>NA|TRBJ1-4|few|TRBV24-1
CATSDLRLTAQEEKLFF
TGTGCCACCAGTGATTTGAGGCTGACAGCTCAAGAGGAAAAACTGTTTTTT
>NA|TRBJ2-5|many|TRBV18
CASSPLPLRQETQYF
TGTGCCAGCTCACCCCTCCCGCTAAGACAAGAGACCCAGTACTTC
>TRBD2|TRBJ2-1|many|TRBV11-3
CASSLEPSGLGNEQFF
TGTGCCAGCAGCTTAGAGCCTAGCGGGCTAGGGAATGAGCAGTTCTTC
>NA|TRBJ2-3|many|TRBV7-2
CASSLHGRGDTQYF
TGTGCCAGCAGCTTACACGGGAGAGGAGATACGCAGTATTTT
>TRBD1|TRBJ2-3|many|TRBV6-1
CASSPTGWRDTQYF
TGTGCCAGCAGTCCGACAGGGTGGAGGGATACGCAGTATTTT
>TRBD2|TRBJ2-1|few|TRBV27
CASSPLMGASGKNEQFF
TGTGCCAGCAGTCCCCTAATGGGGGCTAGCGGGAAGAATGAGCAGTTCTTC
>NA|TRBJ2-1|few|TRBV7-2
CASSLSFTLGGVNEQFF
TGTGCCAGCAGCTTAAGCTTTACCTTGGGGGGAGTCAATGAGCAGTTCTTC
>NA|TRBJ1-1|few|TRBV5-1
CASRLQDTEAFF
TGCGCCAGCAGACTACAGGATACTGAAGCTTTCTTT
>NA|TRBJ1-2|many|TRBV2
CASSDQGQGYGYTF
TGTGCCAGCAGTGACCAGGGGCAGGGGTATGGCTACACCTTC
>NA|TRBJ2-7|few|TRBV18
CASSPGARSSGEQYF
TGTGCCAGCTCACCAGGTGCCCGGTCCTCTGGCGAGCAGTACTTC
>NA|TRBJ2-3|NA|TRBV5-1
CASWPDITDTQYF
TGCGCCAGCTGGCCTGACATCACAGATACGCAGTATTTT
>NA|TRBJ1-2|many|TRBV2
CASSVGRDDYGYTF
TGTGCCAGCAGTGTCGGCAGGGATGACTATGGCTACACCTTC
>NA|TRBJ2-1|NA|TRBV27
CASRVVGQGSYNEQFF
TGTGCCAGCAGGGTTGTTGGCCAGGGCTCCTACAATGAGCAGTTCTTC
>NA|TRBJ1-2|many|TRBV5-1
CASSFGMAYGYTF
TGCGCCAGCAGCTTCGGCATGGCCTATGGCTACACCTTC
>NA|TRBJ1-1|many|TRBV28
CASSWRGGRATEAFF
TGTGCCAGCAGTTGGAGGGGGGGGCGAGCAACTGAAGCTTTCTTT
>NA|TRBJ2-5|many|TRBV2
CASSTKETQYF
TGTGCCAGCAGTACTAAAGAGACCCAGTACTTC
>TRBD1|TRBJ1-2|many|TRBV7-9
CASITTPSYRGGYTF
TGTGCCAGCATCACAACTCCCTCATACAGGGGAGGCTACACCTTC
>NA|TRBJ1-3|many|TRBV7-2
CASRLSSGNTIYF
TGTGCCAGCAGATTAAGCTCTGGAAACACCATATATTTT
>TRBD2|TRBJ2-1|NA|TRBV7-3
CASSLELAPLAGLNEQFF
TGTGCCAGCAGCTTAGAACTAGCCCCACTAGCGGGCCTTAATGAGCAGTTCTTC
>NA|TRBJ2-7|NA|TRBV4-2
CASSQEKDYYEQYF
TGTGCCAGCAGCCAAGAAAAGGATTACTACGAGCAGTACTTC
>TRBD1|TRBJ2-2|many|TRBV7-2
CASSPRQGANTGELFF
TGTGCCAGCAGCCCGCGACAGGGGGCGAACACCGGGGAGCTGTTTTTT
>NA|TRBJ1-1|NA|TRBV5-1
CASSLDTGRAFF
TGCGCCAGCAGCTTGGATACGGGACGAGCTTTCTTT
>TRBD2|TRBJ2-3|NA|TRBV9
CASSGTSGARRDTQYF
TGTGCCAGCAGCGGGACTAGCGGGGCGCGGAGGGATACGCAGTATTTT
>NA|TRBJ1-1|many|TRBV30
CAWSGMEAFF
TGTGCCTGGAGTGGTATGGAAGCTTTCTTT
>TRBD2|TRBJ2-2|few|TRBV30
CAWNSGANTGELFF
TGTGCCTGGAATAGCGGGGCGAACACCGGGGAGCTGTTTTTT
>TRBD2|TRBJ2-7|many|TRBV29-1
CSVVGLDFIYEQYF
TGCAGCGTTGTAGGACTAGATTTCATCTACGAGCAGTACTTC
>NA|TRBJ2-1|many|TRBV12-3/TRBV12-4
CASSLFEQFF
TGTGCCAGCAGTTTATTTGAGCAGTTCTTC
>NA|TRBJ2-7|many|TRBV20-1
CSAPQDRLYEQYF
TGCAGTGCTCCCCAAGACAGACTCTACGAGCAGTACTTC
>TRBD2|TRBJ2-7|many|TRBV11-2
CASRTRVTSGLYEQYF
TGTGCCAGCAGGACCAGGGTGACTAGCGGACTATACGAGCAGTACTTC
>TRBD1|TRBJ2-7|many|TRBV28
CASSPGQGGHEQYF
TGTGCCAGCAGTCCCGGACAGGGCGGGCACGAGCAGTACTTC
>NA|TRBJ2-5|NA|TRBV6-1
CASSEVGAKETQYF
TGTGCCAGCAGTGAAGTCGGGGCTAAAGAGACCCAGTACTTC
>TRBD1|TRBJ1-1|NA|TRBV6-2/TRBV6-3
CASNLIYRGSEAFF
TGTGCCAGCAACCTAATCTACAGGGGGTCTGAAGCTTTCTTT
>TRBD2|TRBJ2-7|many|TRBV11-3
CASSPTSASYEQYF
TGTGCCAGCAGCCCGACTAGCGCTTCCTACGAGCAGTACTTC
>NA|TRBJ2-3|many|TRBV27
CASSLSSSTDTQYF
TGTGCCAGCAGTTTGTCGTCTAGCACAGATACGCAGTATTTT
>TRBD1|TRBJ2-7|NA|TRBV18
CASSPRRGTGDYEQYF
TGTGCCAGCTCACCACGCCGGGGGACAGGGGATTACGAGCAGTACTTC
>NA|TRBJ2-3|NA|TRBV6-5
CASSYSVRDTQYF
TGTGCCAGCAGTTACTCGGTTCGGGATACGCAGTATTTT
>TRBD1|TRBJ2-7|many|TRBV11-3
CASSLYSVVEQGARYEQYF
TGTGCCAGCAGCTTATACTCGGTTGTGGAACAGGGGGCACGATACGAGCAGTACTTC
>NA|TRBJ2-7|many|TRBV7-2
CASSSNYIGEQYF
TGTGCCAGCAGCTCCAACTATATAGGGGAGCAGTACTTC
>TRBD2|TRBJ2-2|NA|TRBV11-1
CASSHGLAGFTGELFF
TGTGCCAGCAGCCACGGACTAGCGGGGTTCACCGGGGAGCTGTTTTTT
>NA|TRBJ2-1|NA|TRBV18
CASSPRNYNEQFF
TGTGCCAGCTCACCTAGGAATTACAATGAGCAGTTCTTC